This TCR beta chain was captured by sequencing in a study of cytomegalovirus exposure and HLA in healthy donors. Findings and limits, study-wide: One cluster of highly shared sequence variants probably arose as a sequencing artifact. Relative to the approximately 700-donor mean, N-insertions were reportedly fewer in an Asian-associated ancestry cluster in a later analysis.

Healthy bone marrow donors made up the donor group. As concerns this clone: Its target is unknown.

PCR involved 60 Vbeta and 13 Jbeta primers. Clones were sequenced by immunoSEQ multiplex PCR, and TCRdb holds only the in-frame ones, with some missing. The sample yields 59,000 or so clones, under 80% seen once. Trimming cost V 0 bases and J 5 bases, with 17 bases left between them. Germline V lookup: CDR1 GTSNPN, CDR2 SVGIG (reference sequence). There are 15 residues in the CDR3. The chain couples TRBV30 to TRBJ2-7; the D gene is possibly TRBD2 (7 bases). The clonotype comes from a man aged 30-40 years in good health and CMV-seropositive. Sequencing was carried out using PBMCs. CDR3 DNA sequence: TGTGCCTGGAGTGTAGGCGGCGGGGGCTGGGACGAGCAGTACTTC. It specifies CAWSVGGGGWDEQYF.